The 20 T cell receptor beta chains reported below all come from one sample, sequenced in a study of blood T cells in healthy people across ages. A second PCR, run for 7 to 11 cycles, used a sample-barcoded 5' primer plus a J-beta primer mix. TCRdb analysed the 5' RACE reads with MiXCR anew, one entry per CDR3 protein. The sample shows roughly 1,100,000 distinct CDR3 sequences, less than 25% of them seen only once. The sample was also linked to a second study, of T cells of mothers and their children.

The sequencing sample was made of blood. The receptors derive from a girl aged 2-15 years in good health.

The chain has TRBV10-3 and TRBJ1-6, with D possibly matching TRBD1 (6 bases). CDR3 size: 16 residues. Trimming removed 6 bases from V and 5 bases from J, with 17 bases in between. Germline V lookup: CDR1 ENHRY, CDR2 SYGVKD. CDR3 protein: CAISYGGQNNNSPLHF. Here the CDR3 DNA reads TGTGCCATCAGCTACGGAGGACAGAATAATAATTCACCCCTCCACTTT.

This chain connects TRBV7-2 to TRBJ2-5; D is uncertain. Germline V CDR1 and CDR2: SGHTA, FQGNSA. The V end lost 7 bases, the J end lost 2 bases, and 17 bases lay between the germline ends. The CDR3 runs 15 residues. The CDR3 coding sequence is TGTGCCAGCACCAAGGACGGAACCGTTCAAGAGACCCAGTACTTC. Translating gives CASTKDGTVQETQYF.

The rearrangement uses TRBV12-3 or TRBV12-4 and TRBJ2-7, with D uncertain. The length of the CDR3 is 13 residues. Trimming took 5 bases from V and 1 from J, leaving 9 bases between them. CDR3 loop: CASSTIPSYEQYF. In nucleotides, the CDR3 is TGTGCCAGCAGTACAATTCCGTCCTACGAGCAGTACTTC.

The chain joins TRBV12-3 or TRBV12-4 to TRBJ1-2, with 8 bases that match TRBD1. The CDR3 contains 11 residues. Losses at the gene ends were 3 bases for V and 12 bases for J; bases not matched to a gene: 3. For the CDR3, the DNA is TGTGCCAGCAGTTTTGGACAGGGTCACACCTTC. Translated: CASSFGQGHTF.

V gene TRBV28 combines with J gene TRBJ2-5, with 10 bases identical to TRBD2. This CDR3 region has 15 residues. CDR1 and CDR2 (germline): MDHEN, SYDVKM. V lost 3 bases to trimming and J lost 4 bases; unmatched junction nucleotides: 5. The CDR3 protein is CASSFLAGAIETQYF. The DNA of the CDR3 is TGTGCCAGCAGTTTCCTAGCGGGAGCAATAGAGACCCAGTACTTC.

This chain links TRBV20-1 with TRBJ2-3; 12 nucleotides match TRBD2. In germline, CDR1 is DFQATT, CDR2 SNEGSKA (reference sequence). V shed 5 bases and J 0 bases; nucleotides not matched to a gene: 9. The CDR3 is made up of 17 amino acids. This CDR3 is CSAFLAGGSRSTDTQYF. The CDR3 nucleotides are TGCAGTGCTTTCCTAGCGGGAGGGTCGAGGAGCACAGATACGCAGTATTTT.

The V gene is TRBV20-1, the J gene TRBJ1-6; no clear D gene. Germline V gene data show CDR1 as DFQATT and CDR2 as SNEGSKA (reference sequence). Trimming took off 6 bases at V and 4 bases at J, with 10 bases between the two ends. The CDR3 consists of 13 residues. CDR3 nucleotides: TGCAGTGCCTGGGAACATTATAATTCACCCCTCCACTTT. Protein: CSAWEHYNSPLHF.

The J gene is TRBJ1-4, the V gene TRBV4-1, with D possibly TRBD1 on 6 matching bases. The CDR3 is 15 residues long. Trimming removed 3 bases at V and 9 bases at J, with 17 bases between. From germline, CDR1 is MGHRA and CDR2 YSYEKL. CDR3 protein: CASSQARGPEQKLFF. The CDR3 DNA reads as TGCGCCAGCAGCCAGGCCAGGGGTCCGGAACAAAAACTGTTTTTT.

As for this clonotype: One end of the junction varies from germline; a read error may be responsible. The rearrangement joins TRBV20-1 to TRBJ2-1; D not certain. The CDR3 is 14 amino acids. The germline CDR1 and CDR2 sequences are DFQATT and SNEGSKA (reference sequence). The CDR3 DNA follows: TGCAGTGCTAGCCGGCCCAGCTCCTACAATGGGCAGTTCTTC. Protein sequence: CSASRPSSYNGQFF.

The chain joins TRBV7-8 to TRBJ2-3, with D unresolved. V gave up 2 bases and J gave up 2 bases, with 17 bases separating them. Germline V lookup: CDR1 SGHVS, CDR2 FQNEAQ. CDR3 length: 17 residues. The CDR3 loop is CASSLNGRPSHTDTQYF. The CDR3 nucleotides are TGTGCCAGCAGCTTAAACGGGCGTCCGTCACACACAGATACGCAGTATTTT.

The V call is TRBV29-1, the J call TRBJ2-5, with 14 bases matching TRBD2. The end of the DNA is better explained by TRBJ2-1, so the J call may be wrong. The CDR3 has 14 amino acids. The germline CDR1 and CDR2 sequences are SQVTM and ANQGSEA. Written as DNA, the CDR3 is TGCAGCGTGGAGGGACTAGCGGGGGAGGGTGAGCAGTTCTTC. Translation: CSVEGLAGEGEQFF.

The chain is built from TRBV7-2 and TRBJ2-5; 7 nucleotides line up with TRBD1. Germline trimming cut 2 bases from V and 7 bases from J; bases unmatched to any gene: 7. The CDR3 runs to 14 residues. Germline loops: CDR1 SGHTA, CDR2 FQGNSA. As DNA, the CDR3 is TGTGCCAGCAGCTTAATGAGGACAGGTGGGACCCAGTACTTC. Residues: CASSLMRTGGTQYF.

This chain joins TRBV12-3 or TRBV12-4 and TRBJ1-6; TRBD1 might be the D (6 bases). Trimming left V 3 bases short and J 6 bases short, with 12 bases between. The CDR3 runs to 15 residues. CDR3 coding DNA: TGTGCCAGCAGTTTCAGGGGATCGAGTAATTCACCCCTCCACTTT. Protein: CASSFRGSSNSPLHF.

This clonotype was seen only a few times. The chain combines TRBV12-3 or TRBV12-4 with TRBJ2-7; perhaps D is TRBD1 or TRBD2 (5 bases each). With 6 bases removed from V and 4 bases from J, the gap between germline ends came to 16 bases. The CDR3 runs 14 residues. CDR3 in DNA: TGTGCCAGCAGCGTGAGGGGCCCAGGGTACGAGCAGTACTTC. This encodes CASSVRGPGYEQYF.

The chain links TRBV12-3 or TRBV12-4 to TRBJ2-3; D is uncertain. Trimming cost V 8 bases and J 2 bases, with 5 bases left between them. The CDR3 is 11 residues long. In DNA, the CDR3 is TGTGCCAGCTGGGACACAGATACGCAGTATTTT. This encodes CASWDTDTQYF.

The J gene is TRBJ2-1, the V gene TRBV7-9; 11 bases are shared with TRBD1. The CDR3 loop spans 13 amino acids. Trimming cost V 10 bases and J 7 bases; bases outside gene matches: 6. Germline V gene data show CDR1 as SEHNR and CDR2 as FQNEAQ (reference sequence). The CDR3 DNA follows: TGTGCCACCGGGGACAGGGGGGATAATGAGCAGTTCTTC. This gives the protein CATGDRGDNEQFF.

This clonotype has a handful of counts. The chain has TRBV7-9 and TRBJ2-7, with a weak D call TRBD1 (5 bases). The V gene's germline CDR1 is SEHNR and CDR2 FQNEAQ (reference sequence). This CDR3 has 12 amino acids. V lost 1 base, J lost 6 bases, and 7 bases lay in between. The CDR3 DNA follows: TGTGCCAGCAGCTTAGAGGGGATCGAGCAGTACTTC. Its protein is CASSLEGIEQYF.

This clonotype was detected a few times. The chain joins TRBV5-1 to TRBJ1-2, with D unclear. The CDR3 consists of 14 residues. V lost 0 bases to trimming and J lost 7 bases, with 13 bases between them. CDR1 and CDR2 from the germline V gene are SGHRS and YFSETQ. This chain's CDR3 is CASSLELDARGYTF. CDR3 nucleotides: TGCGCCAGCAGCTTGGAATTGGACGCTCGTGGCTACACCTTC.

This chain connects TRBV29-1 to TRBJ2-2; tentatively, D is TRBD1 or TRBD2 (5 bases each). Germline V gene lookup returns CDR1 SQVTM and CDR2 ANQGSEA. This CDR3 has 13 amino acids. Trimming removed 7 bases at V and 0 bases at J, with 9 bases between. CDR3 sequence reads: CSGGIPNTGELFF. Written as DNA, the CDR3 is TGCAGCGGGGGGATACCGAACACCGGGGAGCTGTTTTTT.

This clonotype came up a few times. This sequence joins TRBV10-3 and TRBJ2-1; 10 positions match TRBD1. Looked up from germline, CDR1 is ENHRY and CDR2 is SYGVKD. Trimming removed 6 bases from V and 6 bases from J; junction bases left unmatched: 2. The CDR3 has 13 residues. In DNA, the CDR3 is TGTGCCATCAGAGGGGACAGGGGCAATGAGCAGTTCTTC. It codes for CAIRGDRGNEQFF.